This TCR beta chain is drawn from a study of CD8 T cells in ankylosing spondylitis. Overall study results and limits: Matched ankylosing spondylitis synovial fluid reportedly contained a significantly enriched population of disease-linked clones.

Germline CDR1 reads WSHSY; CDR2 reads SAAADI. This CDR3 has 12 residues. V lost 6 bases, J lost 5 bases, and 11 bases lay in between. A quantitative 5'-RACE method, one with molecular barcodes, was used to make TCR beta libraries. TCRdb re-derived calls from the 5' RACE reads in MiXCR, one entry per CDR3 protein. The data contain some 29,000 distinct CDR3 sequences, approximately 7.1% of them singletons. Turning to this clonotype: Its antigen is not identified. This is likely a read error, given that the CDR3 carries no conserved phenylalanine or tryptophan at its end.

The rearrangement joins TRBV10-2 to TRBJ2-7; D gene uncertain. This clonotype originated in a male donor with ankylosing spondylitis or in good health (not recorded which). The sequenced sample consisted of blood, either unsorted or a sorted T cell fraction (not recorded which). Here the CDR3 DNA reads TGCGCCAGCAGACCCGGCTCTAACGAGCAGTACCTC. Residues: CASRPGSNEQYL.